The entry that follows covers one TCR beta chain sequence. Its antigen is not known. TCRdb reprocessed the reads via MiXCR and lists one record per CDR3 protein. This table has 200,000 to 250,000 distinct CDR3 sequences, 30% to 45% appearing once. This record comes from a study of T cell repertoires in cytomegalovirus infection. Study background: Public TCR beta signature analysis indicated the presence of both CMV infection and matching HLA type.

Regarding the study as a whole: What dominated the ex vivo response were HLA-C-restricted CMV-specific TCR beta clonotypes.

CDR1 and CDR2 (germline): SGHAT, FQNNGV. Between the trimmed V and J ends, which lost 5 bases and 2 bases, there was a span of 8 bases. There are 13 residues in the CDR3. This TCR was sampled from a human donor in good health (CMV status not recorded). Some clones in this sample may be carry-over from other donors' samples. Source: CD8+ T cells from cultured PBMCs, taken from culture after CMV antigen stimulation. This chain joins TRBV11-2 and TRBJ2-3; D call uncertain. CDR3 amino acids: CASSPRITDTQYF. In DNA form, the CDR3 reads TGTGCCAGCAGCCCCCGGATCACAGATACGCAGTATTTT.